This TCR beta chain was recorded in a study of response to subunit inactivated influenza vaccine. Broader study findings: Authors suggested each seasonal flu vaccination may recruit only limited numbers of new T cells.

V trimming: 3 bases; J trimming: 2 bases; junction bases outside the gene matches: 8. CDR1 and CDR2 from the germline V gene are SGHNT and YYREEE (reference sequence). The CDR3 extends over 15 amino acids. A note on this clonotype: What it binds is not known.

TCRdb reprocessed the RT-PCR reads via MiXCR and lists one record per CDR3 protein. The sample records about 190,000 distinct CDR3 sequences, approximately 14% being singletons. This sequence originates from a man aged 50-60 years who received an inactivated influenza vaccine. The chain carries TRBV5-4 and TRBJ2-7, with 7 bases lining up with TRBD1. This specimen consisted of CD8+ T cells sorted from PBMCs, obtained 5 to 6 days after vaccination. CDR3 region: CASSSTGTEPYEQYF. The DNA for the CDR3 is TGTGCCAGCAGCTCCACCGGGACAGAGCCCTACGAGCAGTACTTC.